These T cell receptor beta chains were read from a single sample in a study of blood T cell repertoires in COVID-19. TCRdb's copy holds only in-frame clones and misses some; the assay was immunoSEQ multiplex PCR. Of hundreds of thousands of clones detected, roughly 90% appear once; the ten largest clones hold approximately 2.1%. What was sequenced was PBMCs or T cells enriched from blood (not recorded which). The receptors stem from a woman aged 40-49 years with acute COVID-19. Both conserved end residues are part of each CDR3. Each record gives: V gene, clone size, D gene, J gene, CDR3 protein, CDR3 DNA. D genes are given only for firm matches. Size values are once, few and many counts, or a class for expanded clones, and some rows have none.

>TRBV14|NA|NA|TRBJ1-4
CASSQQGGTGLSEKLFF
TGTGCCAGCAGCCAGCAGGGTGGCACCGGCCTAAGTGAAAAACTGTTTTTT
>TRBV19|NA|TRBD1|TRBJ1-2
CASSLSTNRGYGYTF
TGTGCCAGTAGTCTCTCGACTAACAGGGGCTATGGCTACACCTTC
>TRBV29-1|NA|TRBD1|TRBJ1-5
CSVGAGGQPQHF
TGCAGCGTTGGTGCAGGGGGGCAGCCCCAGCATTTT
>TRBV2|NA|NA|TRBJ2-1
CASSRRGPFNEQFF
TGTGCCAGCAGTAGGAGGGGGCCCTTCAATGAGCAGTTCTTC
>TRBV10-3|NA|NA|TRBJ2-7
CAISDSYEQYF
TGTGCCATCAGTGATTCGTACGAGCAGTACTTC
>TRBV13|NA|TRBD2|TRBJ2-7
CASSLNLAGGSYEQYF
TGTGCCAGCAGCTTAAACCTAGCGGGGGGTTCCTACGAGCAGTACTTC
>TRBV10-3|NA|NA|TRBJ1-5
CAISEAGYGQPQHF
TGTGCCATCAGTGAGGCAGGGTACGGTCAGCCCCAGCATTTT
>TRBV5-6|NA|NA|TRBJ1-2
CASSLAQAGYTF
TGTGCCAGCAGCTTGGCACAGGCGGGCTACACCTTC
>TRBV10-3|NA|TRBD2|TRBJ2-1
CAIMGTSGNNEQFF
TGTGCCATCATGGGGACTAGCGGCAACAATGAGCAGTTCTTC
>TRBV5-1|NA|NA|TRBJ1-3
CASSLGVESTIYF
TGCGCCAGCAGCCTGGGAGTTGAGAGTACCATATATTTT
>TRBV9|NA|TRBD1|TRBJ1-2
CASSGTGRLYGYTF
TGTGCCAGCAGCGGGACAGGGCGCCTATATGGCTACACCTTC
>TRBV19|NA|TRBD1|TRBJ1-1
CASSRRGQTEAFF
TGTGCCAGTAGTAGGAGGGGGCAAACTGAAGCTTTCTTT
>TRBV25-1|NA|TRBD1|TRBJ2-7
CASGPGTGRQQYF
TGTGCCAGTGGGCCCGGGACAGGCAGACAGCAGTACTTC
>TRBV7-8|NA|NA|TRBJ1-4
CASSLLGGANEKLFF
TGTGCCAGCAGCCTCTTGGGCGGGGCGAATGAAAAACTGTTTTTT
>TRBV5-6|few|TRBD1|TRBJ1-2
CASSGTGQIHDGYTF
TGTGCCAGCAGCGGGACGGGACAGATCCATGATGGCTACACCTTC
>TRBV6-6|NA|NA|TRBJ1-6
CASRDSDYSPLHF
TGTGCCAGCAGGGACAGCGACTATTCACCCCTCCACTTT
>TRBV7-8|NA|TRBD2|TRBJ2-3
CASTPSGGPADTQYF
TGTGCCAGCACCCCTAGCGGGGGGCCAGCAGATACGCAGTATTTT
>TRBV15|NA|TRBD1|TRBJ1-1
CATSRPDRGRPEAFF
TGTGCCACCAGCAGACCTGACAGGGGGCGGCCTGAAGCTTTCTTT
>TRBV2|NA|NA|TRBJ1-2
CASQEGGNYGYTF
TGTGCCAGTCAAGAAGGGGGTAACTATGGCTACACCTTC
>TRBV5-4|NA|NA|TRBJ2-1
CASSLGPTPTAGNEQFF
TGTGCCAGCAGCTTGGGCCCGACCCCGACAGCTGGTAATGAGCAGTTCTTC
>TRBV4-1|NA|TRBD1|TRBJ2-2
CASSQGQGAVGELFF
TGCGCCAGCAGCCAAGGTCAGGGGGCGGTCGGGGAGCTGTTTTTT
>TRBV7-2|NA|NA|TRBJ1-5
CASSSNSYSNQPQHF
TGTGCCAGCAGCAGTAACAGCTATAGCAATCAGCCCCAGCATTTT